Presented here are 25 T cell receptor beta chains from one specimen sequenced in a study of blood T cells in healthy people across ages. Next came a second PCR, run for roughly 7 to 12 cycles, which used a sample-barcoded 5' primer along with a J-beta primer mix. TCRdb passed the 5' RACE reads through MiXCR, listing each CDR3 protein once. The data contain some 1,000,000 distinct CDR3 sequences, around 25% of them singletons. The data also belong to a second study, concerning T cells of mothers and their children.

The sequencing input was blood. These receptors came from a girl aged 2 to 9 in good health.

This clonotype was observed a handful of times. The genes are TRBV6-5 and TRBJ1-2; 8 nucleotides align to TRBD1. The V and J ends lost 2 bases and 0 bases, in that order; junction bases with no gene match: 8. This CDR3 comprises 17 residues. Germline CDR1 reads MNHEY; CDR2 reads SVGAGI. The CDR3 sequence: CASSYTLGQEANYGYTF. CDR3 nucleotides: TGTGCCAGCAGTTACACCTTGGGACAGGAAGCTAACTATGGCTACACCTTC.

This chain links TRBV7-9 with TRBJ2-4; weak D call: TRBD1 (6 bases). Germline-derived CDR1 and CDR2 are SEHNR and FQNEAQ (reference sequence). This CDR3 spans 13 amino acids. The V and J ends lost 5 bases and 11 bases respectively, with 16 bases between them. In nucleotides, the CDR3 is TGTGCCAGCAGCCAAATACAGGGTTCCGTTCAGTACTTC. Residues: CASSQIQGSVQYF.

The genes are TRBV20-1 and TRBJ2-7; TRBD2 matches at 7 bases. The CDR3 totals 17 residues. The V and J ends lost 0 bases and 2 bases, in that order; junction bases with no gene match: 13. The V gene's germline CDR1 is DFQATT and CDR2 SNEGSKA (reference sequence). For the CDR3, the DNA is TGCAGTGCTAGAGATGGGTACGCGGGAGAGCCTCCCTACGAGCAGTACTTC. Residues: CSARDGYAGEPPYEQYF.

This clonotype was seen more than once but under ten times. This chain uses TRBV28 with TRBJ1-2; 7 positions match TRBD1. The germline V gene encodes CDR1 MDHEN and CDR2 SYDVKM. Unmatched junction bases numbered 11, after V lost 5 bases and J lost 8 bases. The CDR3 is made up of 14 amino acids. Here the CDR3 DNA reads TGTGCCAGCAGTCCGCCGGACAGGCTATGGGGCTACACCTTC. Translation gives CASSPPDRLWGYTF.

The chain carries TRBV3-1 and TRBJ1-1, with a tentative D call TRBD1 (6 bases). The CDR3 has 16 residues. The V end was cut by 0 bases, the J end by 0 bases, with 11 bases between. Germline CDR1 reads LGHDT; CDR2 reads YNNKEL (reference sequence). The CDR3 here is CASSQEGTRVNTEAFF. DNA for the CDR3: TGTGCCAGCAGCCAAGAAGGGACAAGGGTGAACACTGAAGCTTTCTTT.

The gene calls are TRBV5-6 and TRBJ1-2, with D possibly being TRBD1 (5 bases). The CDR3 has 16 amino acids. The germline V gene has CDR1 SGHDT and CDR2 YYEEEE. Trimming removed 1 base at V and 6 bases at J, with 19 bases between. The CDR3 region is CASSLPRSGVADGYTF. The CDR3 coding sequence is TGTGCCAGCAGCTTGCCGCGATCGGGGGTTGCGGATGGCTACACCTTC.

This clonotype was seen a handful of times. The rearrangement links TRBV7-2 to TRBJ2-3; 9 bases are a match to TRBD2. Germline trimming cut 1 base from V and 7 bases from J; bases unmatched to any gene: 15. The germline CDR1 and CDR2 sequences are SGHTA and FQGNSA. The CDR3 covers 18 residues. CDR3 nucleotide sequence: TGTGCCAGCAGCTTAGGGGATAGCGGGGGCCCAGCCAGATATACGCAGTATTTT. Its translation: CASSLGDSGGPARYTQYF.

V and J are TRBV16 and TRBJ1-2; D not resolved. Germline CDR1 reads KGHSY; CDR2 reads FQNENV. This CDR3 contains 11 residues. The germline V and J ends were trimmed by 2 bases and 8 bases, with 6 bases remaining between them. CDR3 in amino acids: CASSQARGYTF. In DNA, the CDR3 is TGTGCCAGCAGCCAAGCGAGAGGCTACACCTTC.

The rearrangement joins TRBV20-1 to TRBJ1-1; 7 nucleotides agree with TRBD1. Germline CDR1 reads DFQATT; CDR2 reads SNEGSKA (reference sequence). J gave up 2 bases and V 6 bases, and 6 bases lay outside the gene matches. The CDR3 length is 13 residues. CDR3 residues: CSAGRQGNTEAFF. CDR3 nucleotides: TGCAGTGCAGGAAGACAGGGCAACACTGAAGCTTTCTTT.

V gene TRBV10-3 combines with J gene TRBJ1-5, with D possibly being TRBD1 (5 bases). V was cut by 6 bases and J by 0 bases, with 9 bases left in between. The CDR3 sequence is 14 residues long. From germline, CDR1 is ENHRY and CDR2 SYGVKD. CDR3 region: CAISRDGSNQPQHF. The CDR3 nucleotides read TGTGCCATCAGCCGGGACGGTAGCAATCAGCCCCAGCATTTT.

The CDR3, as DNA: TGTGCCAGCAGAAATCAGGGGTTAAGGGAGACCCAGTACTTC. This sequence encodes CASRNQGLRETQYF. The chain recombines TRBV7-6 with TRBJ2-5, with a possible D match to TRBD1 (6 bases). Germline V gene sequence: CDR1 SGHVS, CDR2 FNYEAQ. The length of the CDR3 is 14 residues. The V and J ends lost 6 bases and 5 bases respectively, with 16 bases between them.

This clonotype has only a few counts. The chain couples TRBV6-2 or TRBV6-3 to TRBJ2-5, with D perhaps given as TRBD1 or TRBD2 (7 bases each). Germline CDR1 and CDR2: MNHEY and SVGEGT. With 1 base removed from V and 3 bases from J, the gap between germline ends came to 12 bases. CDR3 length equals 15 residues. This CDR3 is CASSYLTGREETQYF. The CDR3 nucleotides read TGTGCCAGCAGTTACTTGACAGGGAGGGAAGAGACCCAGTACTTC.

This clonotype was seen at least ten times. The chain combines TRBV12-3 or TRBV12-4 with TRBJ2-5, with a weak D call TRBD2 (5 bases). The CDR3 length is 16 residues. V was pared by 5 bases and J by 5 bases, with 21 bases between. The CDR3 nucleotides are TGTGCCAGCAGTCTCCTCATGGGCAATGGGGAGGAGACCCAGTACTTC. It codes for CASSLLMGNGEETQYF.

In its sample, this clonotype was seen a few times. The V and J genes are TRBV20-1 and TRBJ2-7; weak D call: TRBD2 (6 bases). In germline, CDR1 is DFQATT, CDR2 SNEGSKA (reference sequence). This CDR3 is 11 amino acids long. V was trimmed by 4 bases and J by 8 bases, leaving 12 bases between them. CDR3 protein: CSANGGDKQYF. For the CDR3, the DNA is TGCAGTGCTAACGGGGGAGACAAGCAGTACTTC.

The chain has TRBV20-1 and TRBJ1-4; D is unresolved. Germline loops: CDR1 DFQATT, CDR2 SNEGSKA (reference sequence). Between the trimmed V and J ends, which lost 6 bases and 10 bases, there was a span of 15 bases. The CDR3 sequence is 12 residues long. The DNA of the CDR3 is TGCAGTGCCCACGGGGAGGTGGGAAAACTGTTTTTT. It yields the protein CSAHGEVGKLFF.

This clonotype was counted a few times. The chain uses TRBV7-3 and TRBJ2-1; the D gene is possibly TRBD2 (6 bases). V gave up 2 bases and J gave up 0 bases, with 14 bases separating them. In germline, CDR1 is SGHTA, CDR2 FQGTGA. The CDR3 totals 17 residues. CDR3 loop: CASSLAPGESSYNEQFF. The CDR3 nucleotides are TGTGCCAGCAGCTTAGCCCCGGGGGAGAGCTCCTACAATGAGCAGTTCTTC.

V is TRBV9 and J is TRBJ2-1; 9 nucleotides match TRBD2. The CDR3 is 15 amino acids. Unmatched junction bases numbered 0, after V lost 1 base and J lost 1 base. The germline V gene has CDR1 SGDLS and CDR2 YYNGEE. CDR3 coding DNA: TGTGCCAGCAGCGTAACTAGCGGGTCCTACAATGAGCAGTTCTTC. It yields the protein CASSVTSGSYNEQFF.

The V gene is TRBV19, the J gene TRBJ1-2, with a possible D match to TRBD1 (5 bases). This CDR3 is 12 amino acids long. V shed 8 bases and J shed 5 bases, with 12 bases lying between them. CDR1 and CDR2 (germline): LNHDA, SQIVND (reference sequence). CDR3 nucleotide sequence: TGTGCCAGTCGACGGGACGGATATGGCTACACCTTC. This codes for CASRRDGYGYTF.

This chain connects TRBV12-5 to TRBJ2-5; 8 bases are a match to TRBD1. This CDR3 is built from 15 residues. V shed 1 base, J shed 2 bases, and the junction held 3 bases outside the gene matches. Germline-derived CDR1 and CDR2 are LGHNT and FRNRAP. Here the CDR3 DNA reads TGTGCTAGTGGTTTGGCAGACAGGGGACAAGAGACCCAGTACTTC. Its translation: CASGLADRGQETQYF.

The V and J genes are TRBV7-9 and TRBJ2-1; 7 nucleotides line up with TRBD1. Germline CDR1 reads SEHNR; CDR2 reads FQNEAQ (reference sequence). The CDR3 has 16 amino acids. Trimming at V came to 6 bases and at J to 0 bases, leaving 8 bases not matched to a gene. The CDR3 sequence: CASSPETGSSYNEQFF. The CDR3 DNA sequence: TGTGCCAGCAGTCCGGAGACAGGGAGCTCCTACAATGAGCAGTTCTTC.

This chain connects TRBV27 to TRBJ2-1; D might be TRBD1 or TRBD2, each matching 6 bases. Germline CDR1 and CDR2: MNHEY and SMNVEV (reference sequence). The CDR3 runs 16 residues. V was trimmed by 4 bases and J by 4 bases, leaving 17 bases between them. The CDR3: CASSWLGGGSYNEQFF. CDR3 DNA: TGTGCCAGCAGTTGGTTGGGGGGCGGAAGTTACAATGAGCAGTTCTTC.

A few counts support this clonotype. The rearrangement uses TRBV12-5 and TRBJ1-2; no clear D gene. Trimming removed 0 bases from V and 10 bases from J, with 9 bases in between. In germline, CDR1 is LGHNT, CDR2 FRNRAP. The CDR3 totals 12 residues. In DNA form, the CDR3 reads TGTGCTAGTGGTTTGGTAGGGCGTGACTACACCTTC. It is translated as CASGLVGRDYTF.

In DNA, the CDR3 is TGTGCCAGCAGGTCGGGGGCGATGAGCACTGAAGCTTTCTTT. Translated, it gives CASRSGAMSTEAFF. The V and J genes are TRBV27 and TRBJ1-1, with D possibly being TRBD1 (6 bases). CDR3 length: 14 residues. In germline, CDR1 is MNHEY, CDR2 SMNVEV (reference sequence). V lost 6 bases to trimming and J lost 4 bases, with 15 bases between them.

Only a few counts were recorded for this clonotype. CDR3 in amino acids: CSVGMRNTDTQYF. The CDR3 nucleotides read TGCAGCGTTGGTATGCGGAACACAGATACGCAGTATTTT. The chain joins TRBV29-1 to TRBJ2-3; D is undetermined. The germline V gene has CDR1 SQVTM and CDR2 ANQGSEA. The CDR3 is made up of 13 amino acids. Trimming shortened V by 4 bases and J by 2 bases, and 10 bases separated the two germline ends.

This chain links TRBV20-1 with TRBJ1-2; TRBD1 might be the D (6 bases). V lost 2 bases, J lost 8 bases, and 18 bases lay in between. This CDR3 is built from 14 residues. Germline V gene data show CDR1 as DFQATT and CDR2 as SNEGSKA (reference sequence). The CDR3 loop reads CSARKPTTGSGYTF. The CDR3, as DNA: TGCAGTGCTAGAAAGCCAACCACAGGGTCGGGCTACACCTTC.